This entry concerns a single T cell receptor beta chain. Germline V gene data show CDR1 as GTSNPN and CDR2 as SVGIG (reference sequence). Unmatched junction bases numbered 4, after V lost 5 bases and J lost 1 base. The CDR3 length is 13 residues. The data stem from a study of blood T cell repertoires in COVID-19. About the research overall: Sources were T cells, B-cell-depleted T cells, or PBMCs; the material itself was cDNA or gDNA.

Methods used by the authors: The assay estimated nucleated cells by amplifying reference gene primers. Repertoires were generated with immunoSEQ multiplex PCR, while TCRdb's copy carries only in-frame clones and drops some. V and J calls plus clone size are reproduced from that table; the DNA served to infer D and trimming. Of some 70,000 clones in the sample, around 84% were seen once. The TCR was taken from a woman in her 70s with acute or convalescent COVID-19. Material for sequencing was peripheral blood. J is TRBJ1-1 and V is TRBV30; 7 nucleotides match TRBD1. Written as DNA, the CDR3 is TGTGCCTGGGCGGGACAGACGAACACTGAAGCTTTCTTT. Protein sequence: CAWAGQTNTEAFF.